This T cell receptor (beta chain) was retrieved from a study of blood T cells in healthy people across ages. A sample-barcoded 5' primer and a J-beta primer mix were used in a second PCR of about 7 to 12 cycles. The template-switch adaptor was a 5' adaptor with 12 random nucleotides. It tagged each cDNA molecule. One entry per CDR3 protein results from TCRdb running MiXCR on the 5' RACE reads. The sample has more than 750,000 distinct CDR3 sequences; 25% to 35% are singletons. The V end was cut by 11 bases, the J end by 8 bases, with 14 bases between. Germline V gene sequence: CDR1 SGHDN, CDR2 FVKESK. This CDR3 is 11 amino acids long. Total RNA, at least 5.5 micrograms per sample, was extracted from PBMCs. These same data were also listed under a study on T cells of mothers and their children.

The sequenced sample was blood. The V call is TRBV14, the J call TRBJ2-3; TRBD1 might be the D (6 bases). This receptor was obtained from a middle-aged woman in good health. The CDR3 sequence is CACPPRGTQYF. The DNA of the CDR3 is TGTGCCTGCCCCCCCAGGGGTACGCAGTATTTT.